The 15 T cell receptor beta chains presented below share a single source sample, sequenced in a study of blood T cells in healthy people across ages. A sample-barcoded 5' primer and a J-beta primer mix were used in a second PCR of roughly 6 to 11 cycles. TCRdb itself ran the 5' RACE reads through MiXCR, one entry per CDR3 protein. The repertoire consists of some 900,000 distinct CDR3 sequences, with roughly 52% occurring once and the leading ten covering roughly an eighth. Sequencing was done on a sample of blood. The receptor set was obtained from a young man in good health.

This clonotype was seen a handful of times. The V call is TRBV9, the J call TRBJ2-1; the match to TRBD2 covers 8 bases. This CDR3 has 15 residues. Germline V gives CDR1 SGDLS, CDR2 YYNGEE. V lost 0 bases to trimming and J lost 5 bases; unmatched junction nucleotides: 4. CDR3 protein: CASSVGGGRNNEQFF. The CDR3 DNA sequence: TGTGCCAGCAGCGTAGGCGGGGGGCGCAACAATGAGCAGTTCTTC.

This clonotype has just a few counts. This chain uses TRBV5-1 with TRBJ2-3; 9 bases match TRBD2. J was trimmed by 5 bases and V by 4 bases; bases with no gene match: 11. The CDR3 consists of 16 residues. The germline CDR1 and CDR2 sequences are SGHRS and YFSETQ. CDR3 bases: TGCGCCAGCAGCCCGTGGGCTAGCGGGGCCGTAGATACGCAGTATTTT. It codes for CASSPWASGAVDTQYF.

The chain employs TRBV6-5 and TRBJ2-1; tentative D call: TRBD2 (6 bases). Deletions cut 10 bases from V and 2 bases from J, with 18 bases between. CDR3 length equals 15 residues. The germline V gene encodes CDR1 MNHEY and CDR2 SVGAGI. The CDR3 DNA follows: TGTGCCACTAGTGGGGGGTCACCGCCCTACAATGAGCAGTTCTTC. Its translation is CATSGGSPPYNEQFF.

V gene TRBV5-1 combines with J gene TRBJ2-6; D ambiguous. V was shortened by 5 bases and J by 0 bases, with 9 bases between the two germline ends. This CDR3 is 15 amino acids long. Looked up from germline, CDR1 is SGHRS and CDR2 is YFSETQ. In DNA form, the CDR3 reads TGCGCCAGCAGGAGACTGAGCTCTGGGGCCAACGTCCTGACTTTC. Protein product: CASRRLSSGANVLTF.

This clonotype was counted between two and nine times. The rearrangement joins TRBV18 to TRBJ2-3, with 7 bases fitting TRBD1. Germline CDR1 KGHSH, CDR2 LQKENI. The CDR3 consists of 15 residues. The V and J ends lost 2 bases and 2 bases, in that order; junction bases with no gene match: 4. The CDR3 bases are TGTGCCAGCTCACCAGGGACAGCGATCACAGATACGCAGTATTTT. Translated, it gives CASSPGTAITDTQYF.

This clonotype has more than one count but fewer than ten. This chain connects TRBV20-1 to TRBJ2-1, with D possibly matching TRBD1 (5 bases). Germline CDR1 reads DFQATT; CDR2 reads SNEGSKA (reference sequence). V was trimmed by 3 bases and J by 6 bases, leaving 12 bases between them. The CDR3 has 13 amino acids. The chain's CDR3 is CSARSGLINEQFF. CDR3 coding DNA: TGCAGTGCTAGGTCAGGGTTAATCAATGAGCAGTTCTTC.

A few counts support this clonotype. V is TRBV4-1 and J is TRBJ2-3; the D gene is possibly TRBD1 (6 bases). The V end was cut by 0 bases, the J end by 0 bases, with 16 bases between. CDR3 length: 18 residues. Germline V lookup: CDR1 MGHRA, CDR2 YSYEKL. This CDR3 is CASSQEGRGYASTDTQYF. CDR3 nucleotides: TGCGCCAGCAGCCAAGAAGGCAGGGGATATGCTAGCACAGATACGCAGTATTTT.

This clonotype was counted a few times. This sequence joins TRBV29-1 and TRBJ2-1; 7 nucleotides match TRBD2. There are 17 residues in the CDR3. V trimming: 0 bases; J trimming: 2 bases; junction bases outside the gene matches: 10. Germline CDR1 and CDR2: SQVTM and ANQGSEA. DNA for the CDR3: TGCAGCGTTGAAGATCCGTTTGGGGAGGGGACCTACAATGAGCAGTTCTTC. Translating gives CSVEDPFGEGTYNEQFF.

This chain joins TRBV6-5 and TRBJ2-2; D is possibly TRBD2 (6 bases). The CDR3 has 15 amino acids. Germline V gene lookup returns CDR1 MNHEY and CDR2 SVGAGI. V shed 7 bases and J shed 7 bases, with 19 bases lying between them. CDR3 region: CASTYGTPGNGELFF. CDR3 sequence (DNA): TGTGCCAGCACCTACGGGACTCCGGGCAACGGGGAGCTGTTTTTT.

This clonotype was counted a single time. With a much larger clone just one base away, this may be a read error. This chain uses TRBV3-1 with TRBJ2-7; 7 positions agree with TRBD2. The end of the DNA fits TRBJ2-5 better, so the J call may be wrong. Germline lookup yields CDR1 LGHDT and CDR2 YNNKEL (reference sequence). The CDR3 loop spans 13 amino acids. The DNA for the CDR3 is TGTGCCAGCAGCTGCCGGGGGGAAGAGACCCAGTACTTC. Its translation: CASSCRGEETQYF.

As regards this clonotype: A single base separates this from a much larger clone, so it may be a read error. The gene calls are TRBV29-1 and TRBJ2-5; D possibly corresponds to TRBD1 (6 bases). The assigned J gene may be wrong: the sequence end matches TRBJ2-1 better. This CDR3 contains 12 residues. Germline V CDR1 and CDR2: SQVTM, ANQGSEA. In DNA form, the CDR3 reads TGCAGCGTTCGGACGGGACAAGAGACCCAGTTCTTC. Translated: CSVRTGQETQFF.

The chain links TRBV25-1 to TRBJ1-2, with D tentatively TRBD1 (6 bases). The V gene's germline CDR1 is MGHDK and CDR2 SYGVNS. The CDR3 length is 16 residues. V was cut by 0 bases and J by 2 bases, with 13 bases left in between. Here the CDR3 DNA reads TGTGCCAGCAGTGAATATCCGGGGGGCCCGAACTATGGCTACACCTTC. Its protein product is CASSEYPGGPNYGYTF.

This clonotype was seen repeatedly, ten times or more. This rearrangement joins TRBV25-1 to TRBJ1-2; possible D gene TRBD1, 5 bases. Per the germline V gene, CDR1 is MGHDK and CDR2 is SYGVNS. Trimming left V 2 bases short and J 6 bases short, with 13 bases between. The CDR3 runs to 14 residues. The CDR3 sequence: CASSEEGELDGYTF. The DNA of the CDR3 is TGTGCCAGCAGTGAAGAAGGGGAACTCGATGGCTACACCTTC.

This sequence joins TRBV14 and TRBJ2-3, with D possibly being TRBD2 (6 bases). V was cut by 2 bases and J by 2 bases, with 14 bases left in between. CDR3 length: 16 residues. Per the germline V gene, CDR1 is SGHDN and CDR2 is FVKESK. The CDR3 coding sequence is TGTGCCAGCAGCCAACGGCCAGGAGGGAACACAGATACGCAGTATTTT. Translating it yields CASSQRPGGNTDTQYF.

The rearrangement joins TRBV7-2 to TRBJ2-3; D gene unclear. The CDR3 contains 16 residues. Germline V gives CDR1 SGHTA, CDR2 FQGNSA. The germline V and J ends were trimmed by 5 bases and 1 base, with 16 bases remaining between them. The CDR3 here is CASSPRQLSGTDTQYF. The CDR3 nucleotides read TGTGCCAGCAGCCCCAGGCAACTATCGGGCACAGATACGCAGTATTTT.